A selection of T cell receptor beta chains follows, all from one sample in a study of T cell responses to AZD1222 COVID-19 vaccine. TCRdb's table, derived via immunoSEQ multiplex PCR, lists solely in-frame clones and lacks some. In the table there are under 70,000 clones, approximately 85% of which are singletons. Material: peripheral blood, obtained on day 0 of MenACWY control vaccination. The origin of the receptors is an adult in good health. Each CDR3 is given with its conserved first and last residue. A D gene is named only where the DNA matches it firmly. The size entry is marked missing in some rows and otherwise reads once, few, many or a size class.

d_gene,j_gene,abundance,v_gene,CDR3aa,CDR3nt
NA,TRBJ1-5,few,TRBV28,CASSFAGKDNQPQHF,TGTGCCAGCAGTTTCGCAGGGAAGGACAATCAGCCCCAGCATTTT
TRBD1,TRBJ1-4,few,TRBV4-1,CASSRGQIGGGSVGSNEKLFF,TGCGCCAGCAGCCGGGGACAGATAGGAGGCGGATCGGTGGGGTCAAATGAAAAACTGTTTTTT
NA,TRBJ1-2,NA,TRBV7-2,CASSSGPSYGYTF,TGTGCCAGCAGCAGCGGACCGAGCTATGGCTACACCTTC
NA,TRBJ1-2,NA,TRBV19,CASSIGRSYGYTF,TGTGCCAGTAGTATTGGCAGGTCCTATGGCTACACCTTC
NA,TRBJ1-2,NA,TRBV5-6,CASSFGLTGDYGYTF,TGTGCCAGCAGCTTCGGGCTGACAGGAGACTATGGCTACACCTTC
NA,TRBJ2-7,NA,TRBV11-2,CASSLNHRALPYEQYF,TGTGCCAGCAGCTTAAACCACAGGGCCCTCCCCTACGAGCAGTACTTC
NA,TRBJ2-1,NA,TRBV27,CASSITTGGSGNEQFF,TGTGCCAGCAGTATCACCACGGGCGGGTCCGGCAATGAGCAGTTCTTC
NA,TRBJ1-5,NA,TRBV9,CASSAGAGSNQPQHF,TGTGCCAGCAGCGCGGGGGCAGGGTCCAATCAGCCCCAGCATTTT
NA,TRBJ1-2,NA,TRBV28,CASRAQGPGGYGYTF,TGTGCCAGCAGGGCTCAAGGGCCGGGTGGCTATGGCTACACCTTC
TRBD1,TRBJ2-2,NA,TRBV6-5,CASSFDRVNTGELFF,TGTGCCAGCAGTTTCGACAGGGTTAACACCGGGGAGCTGTTTTTT
NA,TRBJ2-1,NA,TRBV5-1,CASSLSSSGLSYNEQFF,TGCGCCAGCAGCTTGTCCTCCTCGGGACTTTCCTACAATGAGCAGTTCTTC
TRBD2,TRBJ2-7,NA,TRBV7-2,CASSLVAGEYEQYF,TGTGCCAGCAGCTTGGTAGCGGGAGAATACGAGCAGTACTTC
TRBD1,TRBJ1-5,NA,TRBV28,CASSSPNRGKQPQHF,TGTGCCAGCAGTTCCCCCAACAGGGGCAAGCAGCCCCAGCATTTT
TRBD2,TRBJ2-7,NA,TRBV6-2/TRBV6-3,CASSSPLAGGSYEQYF,TGTGCCAGCAGTTCCCCACTAGCGGGAGGCTCCTACGAGCAGTACTTC
NA,TRBJ1-1,NA,TRBV19,CASRRTGIQAFF,TGTGCCAGTCGGAGGACCGGGATCCAAGCTTTCTTT
NA,TRBJ1-1,NA,TRBV11-2,CASSLGYRGNTEAFF,TGTGCCAGCAGCTTAGGGTACCGGGGGAACACTGAAGCTTTCTTT
NA,TRBJ1-2,NA,TRBV2,CASSFSGVGYTF,TGTGCCAGCAGTTTTTCAGGGGTCGGCTACACCTTC
NA,TRBJ1-2,few,TRBV5-5,CASSLPGYGYTF,TGTGCCAGCAGCTTGCCTGGATATGGCTACACCTTC
NA,TRBJ1-2,NA,TRBV6-1,CASSEIPDSYGYTF,TGTGCCAGCAGTGAAATCCCGGACAGCTATGGCTACACCTTC
TRBD1,TRBJ2-3,once,TRBV6-2/TRBV6-3,CASSLGQVGADTQYF,TGTGCCAGCAGTCTAGGACAGGTTGGGGCAGATACGCAGTATTTT
TRBD2,TRBJ2-7,NA,TRBV7-8,CASSAQRGSSYEQYF,TGTGCCAGCAGCGCCCAGCGGGGGTCCTCCTACGAGCAGTACTTC
NA,TRBJ1-1,NA,TRBV29-1,CSVGRLLYTEAFF,TGCAGCGTTGGTCGGTTGTTGTACACTGAAGCTTTCTTT
NA,TRBJ2-1,NA,TRBV28,CASSDVHEQFF,TGTGCCAGCAGTGACGTCCATGAGCAGTTCTTC
NA,TRBJ2-1,NA,TRBV11-2,CASSLGRGQFF,TGTGCCAGCAGCTTAGGAAGGGGGCAGTTCTTC
TRBD1,TRBJ2-2,NA,TRBV6-5,CASSRTGVTGELFF,TGTGCCAGCAGTCGGACAGGGGTCACCGGGGAGCTGTTTTTT
TRBD2,TRBJ2-5,few,TRBV5-1,CASSPLAGGPGETQYF,TGCGCCAGCAGCCCATTAGCGGGAGGGCCGGGGGAGACCCAGTACTTC
TRBD2,TRBJ2-1,NA,TRBV7-8,CASSPPLREGGNEQFF,TGTGCCAGCAGCCCACCCCTGCGGGAGGGGGGCAATGAGCAGTTCTTC
NA,TRBJ1-2,few,TRBV5-1,CASSPRQGRNYGYTF,TGCGCCAGCAGCCCGAGGCAGGGCCGTAACTATGGCTACACCTTC
TRBD1,TRBJ2-7,NA,TRBV29-1,CSVGTGTYEQYF,TGCAGCGTTGGGACAGGAACCTACGAGCAGTACTTC
NA,TRBJ2-7,NA,TRBV6-5,CASSRGTEQYF,TGTGCCAGCAGCCGGGGAACTGAGCAGTACTTC
TRBD2,TRBJ2-3,NA,TRBV10-3,CATAPRLAEFSTDTQYF,TGTGCCACCGCGCCCCGACTAGCCGAATTTAGCACAGATACGCAGTATTTT
TRBD1,TRBJ2-1,NA,TRBV2,CASRVGQPNEQFF,TGTGCCAGCAGGGTGGGACAGCCTAATGAGCAGTTCTTC
NA,TRBJ2-5,NA,TRBV7-2,CASSLARDLSAHPSYF,TGTGCCAGCAGCTTAGCGAGAGATTTGAGCGCCCACCCCTCCTACTTC
NA,TRBJ1-5,NA,TRBV10-3,CAVGGGSGQPQHF,TGTGCCGTAGGGGGGGGCTCAGGTCAGCCCCAGCATTTT
NA,TRBJ2-3,few,TRBV7-9,CASSLEYTQYF,TGTGCCAGCAGCTTGGAGTATACGCAGTATTTT
NA,TRBJ1-3,NA,TRBV5-1,CASSLAGVGNTIYF,TGCGCCAGCAGCTTGGCGGGGGTTGGAAACACCATATATTTT
NA,TRBJ2-7,NA,TRBV9,CASSVGPILGEQYF,TGTGCCAGCAGCGTAGGTCCGATTCTTGGCGAGCAGTACTTC
NA,TRBJ1-6,NA,TRBV6-5,CASSYDFPRSPLHF,TGTGCCAGCAGTTACGATTTCCCAAGGTCACCCCTCCACTTT
TRBD1,TRBJ1-1,NA,TRBV2,CASVSPTGGNTEAFF,TGTGCCAGCGTAAGTCCGACAGGGGGCAACACTGAAGCTTTCTTT
NA,TRBJ1-1,NA,TRBV7-9,CASSSSSGRSTEAFF,TGTGCCAGCAGCTCATCCTCAGGGAGGAGCACTGAAGCTTTCTTT
NA,TRBJ2-6,NA,TRBV9,CASSVVNGVLTF,TGTGCCAGCAGCGTAGTTAACGGCGTCCTGACTTTC
TRBD1,TRBJ2-7,NA,TRBV10-3,CAIKGQGDEQYF,TGTGCCATCAAGGGACAGGGCGACGAGCAGTACTTC
NA,TRBJ1-6,NA,TRBV6-5,CASSLEIYNSPLHF,TGTGCCAGCAGCCTGGAGATCTATAATTCACCCCTCCACTTT
NA,TRBJ1-1,once,TRBV28,CASRVFGQNTEAFF,TGTGCCAGCAGGGTTTTTGGACAGAACACTGAAGCTTTCTTT
NA,TRBJ2-7,NA,TRBV9,CASSLGQGGNEQYF,TGTGCCAGCAGCTTAGGGCAGGGGGGGAACGAGCAGTACTTC
NA,TRBJ1-2,once,TRBV30,CAWSGLGAFDYGYTF,TGTGCCTGGAGTGGGCTGGGGGCATTTGACTATGGCTACACCTTC
NA,TRBJ1-2,NA,TRBV4-2,CASSQDPGRQEGGYTF,TGTGCCAGCAGCCAAGACCCGGGACGCCAGGAGGGTGGCTACACCTTC
NA,TRBJ2-2,NA,TRBV27,CASSFGSGELFF,TGTGCCAGCAGCTTCGGTTCCGGGGAGCTGTTTTTT
NA,TRBJ1-2,NA,TRBV9,CASSAPGFTLNGYTF,TGTGCCAGCAGCGCCCCGGGATTCACCCTCAATGGCTACACCTTC
NA,TRBJ1-5,NA,TRBV10-3,CAISERRNSNQPQHF,TGTGCCATCAGTGAGCGGCGGAATAGCAATCAGCCCCAGCATTTT
NA,TRBJ1-3,NA,TRBV6-6,CASSYDRYSGNTIYF,TGTGCCAGCAGTTACGACCGATACTCTGGAAACACCATATATTTT
NA,TRBJ2-2,few,TRBV15,CATSFLGDTGELFF,TGTGCCACCAGCTTTCTGGGAGACACCGGGGAGCTGTTTTTT
NA,TRBJ2-1,NA,TRBV30,CASLRGNEQFF,TGTGCCAGCCTCAGGGGAAATGAGCAGTTCTTC